Listed below are T cell receptor beta chains from one sample, sequenced in a study of blood T cell repertoires in COVID-19. TCRdb's copy holds only in-frame clones and misses some; the assay was immunoSEQ multiplex PCR. The sample consists of around 55,000 clones, roughly 86% of them appearing once. Input material: peripheral blood. The source of these receptors is a man aged 55-75 years with active COVID-19. Both conserved end residues are part of each CDR3. The order of the fields is J gene, clone size, V gene, CDR3 length, D gene, CDR3 DNA, CDR3 protein. D genes are given only for firm matches. Rows give clone size only sometimes, using once, few, many, or a class for an expanded clone.

J: TRBJ1-3; size: -; V: TRBV27; length: 18; D: TRBD1; DNA: TGTGCCAGCAGTATTCACTCGACAGGGAAGATATTCGGAAACACCATATATTTT; CDR3: CASSIHSTGKIFGNTIYF
J: TRBJ1-2; size: few; V: TRBV18; length: 12; D: -; DNA: TGTGCCAGCTCACCAGACGGGGGAGGCTACACCTTC; CDR3: CASSPDGGGYTF
J: TRBJ1-2; size: -; V: TRBV6-5; length: 14; D: -; DNA: TGTGCCAGCAGTTACTCGCGGGGAGGCTATGGCTACACCTTC; CDR3: CASSYSRGGYGYTF
J: TRBJ2-7; size: once; V: TRBV27; length: 15; D: -; DNA: TGTGCCAGCAGTTTTTCAGGGCGGTCCTACTACGAGCAGTACTTC; CDR3: CASSFSGRSYYEQYF
J: TRBJ2-1; size: -; V: TRBV7-3; length: 13; D: -; DNA: TGTGCCAGCAGCTTATTGAGGGAAAATGAGCAGTTCTTC; CDR3: CASSLLRENEQFF
J: TRBJ2-7; size: -; V: TRBV10-1; length: 14; D: -; DNA: TGCGCCAGCAGTGAGTCGGCCACCCCCTACGAGCAGTACTTC; CDR3: CASSESATPYEQYF
J: TRBJ2-1; size: -; V: TRBV7-9; length: 15; D: TRBD2; DNA: TGTGCCAGCAGGTATAGCGGGAGGGCCAACAATGAGCAGTTCTTC; CDR3: CASRYSGRANNEQFF
J: TRBJ1-5; size: -; V: TRBV6-2/TRBV6-3; length: 14; D: -; DNA: TGTGCCAGCAGTCGGACAGAGCGAAATCAGCCCCAGCATTTT; CDR3: CASSRTERNQPQHF
J: TRBJ2-5; size: -; V: TRBV19; length: 16; D: TRBD2; DNA: TGTGCCAGTAGTATCGGGGTAGCGGGAGAGGGGGAGACCCAGTACTTC; CDR3: CASSIGVAGEGETQYF
J: TRBJ2-1; size: -; V: TRBV18; length: 18; D: TRBD1; DNA: TGTGCCAGCTCAATCGACAGGGGGAAGTTTAAGGTGCACAATGAGCAGTTCTTC; CDR3: CASSIDRGKFKVHNEQFF
J: TRBJ1-4; size: -; V: TRBV19; length: 14; D: -; DNA: TGTGCCAGTAGTATAGTACAGGGAAATGAAAAACTGTTTTTT; CDR3: CASSIVQGNEKLFF
J: TRBJ2-7; size: -; V: TRBV27; length: 14; D: TRBD1; DNA: TGTGCCAGCAGTAGGGGGACAGGGAGATACGAGCAGTACTTC; CDR3: CASSRGTGRYEQYF
J: TRBJ2-7; size: -; V: TRBV11-2; length: 15; D: TRBD2; DNA: TGTGCCAGCAGCTTAGACGGCGGGAGAGTCAACGAGCAGTACTTC; CDR3: CASSLDGGRVNEQYF
J: TRBJ2-1; size: few; V: TRBV29-1; length: 13; D: -; DNA: TGCAGCGCTGGGCAGGGGTTCATCGGTGAGCAGTTCTTC; CDR3: CSAGQGFIGEQFF
J: TRBJ2-1; size: -; V: TRBV9; length: 12; D: -; DNA: TGTGCCAGCAGCGTAGGGCGGAATGAGCAGTTCTTC; CDR3: CASSVGRNEQFF
J: TRBJ2-7; size: -; V: TRBV4-1; length: 14; D: -; DNA: TGCGCCAGCAGCCAAGATTTTGCAGGGGGGGAGCAGTACTTC; CDR3: CASSQDFAGGEQYF
J: TRBJ2-7; size: -; V: TRBV29-1; length: 13; D: -; DNA: TGCAGCGTTGAGGGAGCCAGAACCTACGAGCAGTACTTC; CDR3: CSVEGARTYEQYF
J: TRBJ1-1; size: -; V: TRBV25-1; length: 15; D: TRBD1; DNA: TGTGCCAGCAGTGAACGGACAGGGGGGAACACTGAAGCTTTCTTT; CDR3: CASSERTGGNTEAFF
J: TRBJ2-1; size: -; V: TRBV5-1; length: 13; D: -; DNA: TGCGCCAGCAGCTTGGTACTAGACAATGAGCAGTTCTTC; CDR3: CASSLVLDNEQFF
J: TRBJ1-2; size: -; V: TRBV12-3/TRBV12-4; length: 13; D: -; DNA: TGTGCCAGCAGTCTCAGGGTAAACTATGGCTACACCTTC; CDR3: CASSLRVNYGYTF
J: TRBJ1-1; size: -; V: TRBV3-1/TRBV3-2; length: 14; D: TRBD1; DNA: TGTGCCAGCAGCCGGGACAGGGCATCCACTGAAGCTTTCTTT; CDR3: CASSRDRASTEAFF
J: TRBJ2-5; size: once; V: TRBV3-1/TRBV3-2; length: 16; D: -; DNA: TGTGCCAGCAGCCAAGCTACAGCGGCGTACCAAGAGACCCAGTACTTC; CDR3: CASSQATAAYQETQYF
J: TRBJ2-7; size: -; V: TRBV27; length: 15; D: -; DNA: TGTGCCAGCAGTTTGGTGGGTGACAGATCCTACGAGCAGTACTTC; CDR3: CASSLVGDRSYEQYF
J: TRBJ2-1; size: -; V: TRBV4-1; length: 17; D: -; DNA: TGCGCCAGCAGCCCTCCCCCTGGCAGTGCAAAAAACAATGAGCAGTTCTTC; CDR3: CASSPPPGSAKNNEQFF